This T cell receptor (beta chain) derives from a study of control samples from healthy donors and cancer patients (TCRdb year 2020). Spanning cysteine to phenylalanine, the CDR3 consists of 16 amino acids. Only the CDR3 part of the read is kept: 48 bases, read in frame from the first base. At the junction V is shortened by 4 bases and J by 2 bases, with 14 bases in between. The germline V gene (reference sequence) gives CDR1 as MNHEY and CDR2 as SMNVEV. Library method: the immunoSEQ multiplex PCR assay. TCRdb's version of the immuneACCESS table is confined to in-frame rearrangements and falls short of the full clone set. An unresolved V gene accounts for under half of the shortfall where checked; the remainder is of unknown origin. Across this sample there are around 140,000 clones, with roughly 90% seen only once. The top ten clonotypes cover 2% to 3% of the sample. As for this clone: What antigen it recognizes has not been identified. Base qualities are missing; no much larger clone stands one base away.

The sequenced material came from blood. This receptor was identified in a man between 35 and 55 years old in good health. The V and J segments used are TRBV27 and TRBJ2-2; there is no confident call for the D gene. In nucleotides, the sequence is TGTGCCAGCAGTTACGAAACATGGGCAAACACCGGGGAGCTGTTTTTT. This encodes CASSYETWANTGELFF.